Below are 24 T cell receptor beta chains sequenced from a single sample in a study of regulatory T cells in long-lasting Graves disease. Time point in this sample: persistent/refractory GD, antithyroid drugs over 5 years with positive TRAb. From PBMCs, RNA was extracted and then used to make the TCR library. With iRepertoire HTBI primers and Arm-PCR of CDR3 regions, TCR beta libraries were built. TCRdb reanalysed the multiplex PCR reads using MiXCR and keeps one entry per CDR3 protein. This sample carries roughly 300,000 distinct CDR3 sequences, roughly a fifth of them seen once, and the ten largest clones take just under 30%. The sequencing used peripheral blood mononuclear cells (PBMCs), collected when the disease was refractory, from a patient treated with antithyroid drugs. The receptor source for this set is a female donor with Graves disease.

This clonotype was seen ten or more times. The chain uses TRBV30 and TRBJ1-4, with D perhaps TRBD1 (6 bases). V lost 1 base, J lost 10 bases, and 13 bases lay in between. The germline V gene encodes CDR1 GTSNPN and CDR2 SVGIG (reference sequence). The CDR3 spans 13 residues. CDR3 nucleotides: TGTGCCTGGAGTGGACAGGCAAGGGGAAAACTGTTTTTT. Protein sequence: CAWSGQARGKLFF.

This clonotype was seen only a few times. This chain joins TRBV6-8 and TRBJ1-2, with 7 bases identical to TRBD1. Trimming cost V 2 bases and J 5 bases; bases outside gene matches: 5. In germline, CDR1 is MNHGY, CDR2 SAAAGT. There are 14 residues in the CDR3. As DNA, the CDR3 is TGTGCCAGCAGTTACGGCGACAGGGTTTATGGCTACACCTTC. Encoded protein: CASSYGDRVYGYTF.

This clonotype has just a few counts. This chain connects TRBV25-1 to TRBJ1-2; no firm D call. This CDR3 contains 14 residues. Germline values: CDR1 MGHDK, CDR2 SYGVNS. The V end was cut by 4 bases, the J end by 0 bases, with 9 bases between. The CDR3 nucleotides are TGTGCCAGCAGTGCCGCCGGAGCTAACTATGGCTACACCTTC. Translated, it gives CASSAAGANYGYTF.

This clonotype was recorded at least ten times. This chain connects TRBV28 to TRBJ1-2; D is ambiguous. Germline V lookup: CDR1 MDHEN, CDR2 SYDVKM. This CDR3 is 14 amino acids long. The ends were cut back, 2 bases at V and 2 bases at J, with 9 bases in the middle. CDR3 sequence reads: CASSLVSVNYGYTF. In DNA form, the CDR3 reads TGTGCCAGCAGTTTAGTCAGTGTAAACTATGGCTACACCTTC.

This clonotype was recorded many times. The chain joins TRBV11-3 to TRBJ2-7, with D maybe TRBD2 (6 bases). The V gene's germline CDR1 is SGHNT and CDR2 YENEEA. The CDR3 runs 15 residues. V was cut by 5 bases and J by 0 bases, with 14 bases left in between. The CDR3 loop reads CASSLGTSSSYEQYF. The CDR3 DNA sequence: TGTGCCAGCAGCCTAGGCACTAGCAGCTCCTACGAGCAGTACTTC.

As to this clonotype: An end of the junction differs from the germline gene, which may be a read error. This CDR3 reads CVSRRNRDRVYEQYF. As DNA, the CDR3 is TGTGTCAGCAGACGAAACCGGGACAGGGTTTACGAGCAGTACTTC. The chain recombines TRBV11-2 with TRBJ2-7; 9 nucleotides align to TRBD1. The CDR3 contains 15 residues. The germline V gene has CDR1 SGHAT and CDR2 FQNNGV.

The chain combines TRBV18 with TRBJ1-1; tentatively, D is TRBD1 (5 bases). Germline values: CDR1 KGHSH, CDR2 LQKENI. Between the trimmed V and J ends, which lost 6 bases and 2 bases, there was a span of 16 bases. The CDR3 spans 15 residues. CDR3 nucleotides: TGTGCCAGCTCGCCCGCAGAGGGGCTCAACACTGAAGCTTTCTTT. Protein: CASSPAEGLNTEAFF.

This clonotype was picked up a small number of times. V is TRBV5-1 and J is TRBJ1-2; tentatively, D is TRBD1 (6 bases). The CDR3 runs 14 residues. V lost 4 bases to trimming and J lost 7 bases, with 17 bases between them. Germline CDR1 reads SGHRS; CDR2 reads YFSETQ. In DNA, the CDR3 is TGCGCCAGCAGCAATACAGGGAATGGGTTTGGCTACACCTTC. Its translation is CASSNTGNGFGYTF. The variable domain in full, completed from reference TRBV5-1 and TRBJ1-2, reads KAGVTQTPRYLIKTRGQQVTLSCSPISGHRSVSWYQQTPGQGLQFLFEYFSETQRNKGNFPGRFSGRQFSNSRSEMNVSTLELGDSALYLCASSNTGNGFGYTFGSGTRLTVV.

Concerning this clonotype itself: One base away lies a much larger clone, so this may be a sequencing read error. The chain is built from TRBV2 and TRBJ2-5, with D possibly called TRBD1 or TRBD2 (6 bases each). This CDR3 spans 15 amino acids. Per the germline V gene, CDR1 is SNHLY and CDR2 is FYNNEI. Trimming removed 6 bases from V and 0 bases from J, with 14 bases in between. The CDR3, as DNA: TGTGCCAGCAGAGGGTTCCGGGGGCACCAAGAGACCCAGTACTTC. It encodes CASRGFRGHQETQYF.

This clonotype was found many times. The rearrangement joins TRBV28 to TRBJ1-4, with 7 positions matching TRBD1. CDR1 and CDR2 (germline): MDHEN, SYDVKM. This CDR3 region has 14 residues. With 4 bases clipped from V and 4 bases from J, the junction kept 3 bases outside the gene matches. The CDR3 nucleotides read TGTGCCAGCAGTTCGGGACAGCGTAATGAAAAACTGTTTTTT. Amino acid sequence: CASSSGQRNEKLFF.

The chain joins TRBV20-1 to TRBJ2-5; D call uncertain. The germline V gene has CDR1 DFQATT and CDR2 SNEGSKA (reference sequence). CDR3 length: 13 amino acids. Trimming removed 6 bases at V and 3 bases at J, with 14 bases between. The CDR3 coding sequence is TGCAGTGCCAGGCAAAATTATAAAGAGACCCAGTACTTC. It codes for CSARQNYKETQYF.

The chain is built from TRBV9 and TRBJ1-4, with TRBD1 matching 9 bases. Looked up from germline, CDR1 is SGDLS and CDR2 is YYNGEE. CDR3 length equals 15 residues. V lost 1 base to trimming and J lost 6 bases; unmatched junction nucleotides: 4. CDR3 bases: TGTGCCAGCAGCGTATCGACAGGGGGGGATGAAAAACTGTTTTTT. Translated, it gives CASSVSTGGDEKLFF.

The J gene is TRBJ2-2, the V gene TRBV5-1, with 11 bases aligning to TRBD2. The CDR3 has 16 amino acids. V lost 4 bases, J lost 6 bases, and 8 bases stayed unmatched. Germline-derived CDR1 and CDR2 are SGHRS and YFSETQ. CDR3 in DNA: TGCGCCAGCAGCAGTAGCGGGAGGGCCTTTGCCGGGGAGCTGTTTTTT. It is translated as CASSSSGRAFAGELFF.

This chain joins TRBV4-1 and TRBJ2-2; 7 positions match TRBD1. This CDR3 spans 15 amino acids. Germline CDR1 reads MGHRA; CDR2 reads YSYEKL. V dropped 1 base and J dropped 8; count of bases not matched to a gene: 7. For the CDR3, the DNA is TGCGCCAGCAGCCAAGCATACAGGGGTTCTGGGGAGCTGTTTTTT. Its translation: CASSQAYRGSGELFF.

The sample holds many counts of this clonotype. V is TRBV6-5 and J is TRBJ2-2; the D gene is possibly TRBD1 (6 bases). The V end was cut by 2 bases, the J end by 0 bases, with 10 bases between. The CDR3 is made up of 16 amino acids. Germline CDR1 is MNHEY and CDR2 is SVGAGI. In DNA, the CDR3 is TGTGCCAGCAGTTACAAAGGGACACCGAACACCGGGGAGCTGTTTTTT. It specifies CASSYKGTPNTGELFF.

Details on this clonotype: Given the absence of the conserved phenylalanine or tryptophan at the CDR3 end, a read error is likely. The V call is TRBV30, the J call TRBJ1-5; tentative D call: TRBD1 (5 bases). CDR1 GTSNPN and CDR2 SVGIG come from the germline V gene (reference sequence). V was clipped by 2 bases and J by 7 bases, with 21 bases between them. The CDR3 has 16 amino acids. CDR3 nucleotides: TGTGCCTGGAGTCCTCCGCTCTCAGGGTGGGGGCAGCCCCAGCATCTT. This sequence encodes CAWSPPLSGWGQPQHL.

This clonotype occurred a few times. The chain uses TRBV10-3 and TRBJ1-1; 12 nucleotides agree with TRBD1. Germline V gene sequence: CDR1 ENHRY, CDR2 SYGVKD. CDR3 length: 16 residues. J lost 5 bases, V lost 3 bases, and 7 bases had no gene match. As DNA, the CDR3 is TGTGCCATCAGTGATGGGACAGGGGGCGCGGGGACTGAAGCTTTCTTT. Translation: CAISDGTGGAGTEAFF.

Comment on this clonotype: The junction departs from germline at one end; a sequencing error may be responsible. The genes are TRBV11-2 and TRBJ1-6; 8 nucleotides match TRBD1. Germline loops: CDR1 SGHAT, CDR2 FQNNGV. This CDR3 has 20 residues. CDR3 protein: CASSLSQGQDKSSYNSPPHF. The DNA for the CDR3 is TGTGCCAGCAGCCTTTCCCAGGGACAGGACAAAAGCTCCTATAATTCACCCCCCCACTTT.

This clonotype turned up a few times. The chain has TRBV19 and TRBJ2-6; D possibly corresponds to TRBD1 (5 bases). The V and J ends lost 6 bases and 4 bases respectively, with 7 bases between them. The CDR3 spans 13 residues. CDR1 and CDR2 (germline): LNHDA, SQIVND (reference sequence). CDR3 sequence reads: CASRQAGANVLTF. In nucleotides, the CDR3 is TGTGCCAGTAGACAGGCGGGGGCCAACGTCCTGACTTTC.

This clonotype showed up many times. The chain employs TRBV10-3 and TRBJ1-2; D unresolved. Per the germline V gene, CDR1 is ENHRY and CDR2 is SYGVKD. The CDR3 is 13 amino acids. V lost 3 bases and J 5 bases, leaving 10 bases between the germline ends. CDR3 amino acids: CAISDEKQYGYTF. The CDR3 region has the DNA TGTGCCATCAGTGATGAGAAACAGTATGGCTACACCTTC.

The chain uses TRBV9 and TRBJ2-5; either TRBD1 or TRBD2 may fit D (5 bases each). V lost 3 bases and J lost 5, with 17 bases in between. The CDR3 runs 15 residues. Germline V gives CDR1 SGDLS, CDR2 YYNGEE. CDR3 in DNA: TGTGCCAGCAGCGCGACCATTAATTGGGGGGAGACCCAGTACTTC. It specifies CASSATINWGETQYF. Filled out from reference TRBV9 and TRBJ2-5, the complete variable domain reads DSGVTQTPKHLITATGQRVTLRCSPRSGDLSVYWYQQSLDQGLQFLIQYYNGEERAKGNILERFSAQQFPDLHSELNLSSLELGDSALYFCASSATINWGETQYFGPGTRLLVL.

This clonotype was recorded many times. J is TRBJ1-5 and V is TRBV20-1; 8 bases agree with TRBD1. Per germline, CDR1 DFQATT and CDR2 SNEGSKA (reference sequence). The CDR3 has 13 residues. With 1 base clipped from V and 7 bases from J, the junction kept 3 bases outside the gene matches. The CDR3 spells CSARGTGRQPQHF. The DNA for the CDR3 is TGCAGTGCTAGAGGGACAGGGCGACAGCCCCAGCATTTT.

The chain is built from TRBV10-3 and TRBJ2-5; maybe TRBD1 (5 bases). The CDR3 consists of 14 residues. Trimming removed 1 base at V and 4 bases at J, with 10 bases between. Per the germline V gene, CDR1 is ENHRY and CDR2 is SYGVKD. CDR3 DNA: TGTGCCATCAGTGAGTTAGGGGCAGGAGAGACCCAGTACTTC. Encoded protein: CAISELGAGETQYF.

Concerning this clonotype: Since a much larger clone is just one base distant, this may be a read error. The rearrangement links TRBV11-3 to TRBJ1-5; 7 bases align to TRBD1. V trimming: 5 bases; J trimming: 4 bases; junction bases outside the gene matches: 11. The CDR3 contains 16 residues. The germline V gene has CDR1 SGHNT and CDR2 YENEEA. CDR3 DNA sequence: TGTGCCAGCAGCCTCTATTTGGCAGGGGGAAATCAGCCCCAGCATTTT. Translated: CASSLYLAGGNQPQHF.